This T cell receptor (beta chain) was retrieved from a study of cytomegalovirus exposure and HLA in healthy donors. Study context: As released early, the data held about 85 million unique TCRs from HLA-typed donors.

Trimming at V came to 8 bases and at J to 4 bases, leaving 24 bases not matched to a gene. CDR3 size: 19 residues. A multiplex PCR was run with 60 Vbeta primers and 13 Jbeta primers. The method was immunoSEQ multiplex PCR; TCRdb's version includes in-frame clones alone and lacks a portion of them. The sample has approximately 100,000 clones, more than 75% seen once. As concerns this clone: No antigen is known for it.

Study findings and constraints: Productive rates of about 87% or about 30% were seen for most TCR beta V segments in an earlier analysis. Likely technical artifact: a cluster of highly shared sequence variants.

This chain joins TRBV23-1 and TRBJ1-1; the match to TRBD1 covers 8 bases. TRBV23-1 is noted as an ORF with a role that remains uncertain. The clonotype was recovered from a young woman in good health and CMV-seropositive. Sequenced sample: PBMCs. For the CDR3, the DNA is TGCGCCAGCCAAATGGGGACAGGCGTGAGGAGGAGGCCCTCCACTGAAGCTTTCTTT. Its protein is CASQMGTGVRRRPSTEAFF.